A selection of T cell receptor beta chains follows, all from one sample in a study of regulatory T cells in long-lasting Graves disease. Each CDR3 protein is one row after TCRdb ran MiXCR on the multiplex PCR reads. The data contain about 660,000 distinct CDR3 sequences, 30% of them singletons. Sample: peripheral blood mononuclear cells (PBMCs), taken when the disease was refractory, from a patient treated with antithyroid drugs. These TCRs come from a female donor with Graves disease. CDR3s include the opening cysteine and the closing phenylalanine or tryptophan.

v_call: TRBV7-9
j_call: TRBJ2-5
cdr3_length: 14
cdr3_aa: CASSEGQYQETQYF

v_call: TRBV19
j_call: TRBJ2-7
cdr3_length: 16
cdr3_aa: CASSIGVGQGPYEQYF

v_call: TRBV5-1
j_call: TRBJ1-4
cdr3_length: 19
cdr3_aa: CASSGLPGQLMIGDRELFF

v_call: TRBV4-1
j_call: TRBJ1-2
cdr3_length: 14
cdr3_aa: CASSPHNTNYGYTF

v_call: TRBV14
j_call: TRBJ1-4
cdr3_length: 15
cdr3_aa: CASSQDQGRREKLFF

v_call: TRBV20-1
j_call: TRBJ2-5
cdr3_length: 16
cdr3_aa: CSARDPRASGRETQYF

v_call: TRBV12-5
j_call: TRBJ1-5
cdr3_length: 16
cdr3_aa: CASGLLGGGRNQPQHF

v_call: TRBV29-1
j_call: TRBJ1-1
cdr3_length: 11
cdr3_aa: CSGRDSYEAFF

v_call: TRBV29-1
j_call: TRBJ2-3
cdr3_length: 13
cdr3_aa: CSVELAGVDTQYF

v_call: TRBV19
j_call: TRBJ1-1
cdr3_length: 15
cdr3_aa: CASSAWTRRGTEAFF

v_call: TRBV19
j_call: TRBJ1-5
cdr3_length: 10
cdr3_aa: CASGIVAQHF

v_call: TRBV6-5
j_call: TRBJ2-7
cdr3_length: 17
cdr3_aa: CASSYLPGLAVSYEQYF

v_call: TRBV10-3
j_call: TRBJ1-2
cdr3_length: 12
cdr3_aa: CAISPGQEGYTF

v_call: TRBV12-3/TRBV12-4
j_call: TRBJ2-2
cdr3_length: 16
cdr3_aa: CASSGGGGLITGELFF

v_call: TRBV10-1
j_call: TRBJ1-1
cdr3_length: 12
cdr3_aa: CASSDLLTEAFF

v_call: TRBV29-1
j_call: TRBJ1-2
cdr3_length: 14
cdr3_aa: CSGVGTVGNYGYTF

v_call: TRBV20-1
j_call: TRBJ2-7
cdr3_length: 14
cdr3_aa: CSAEGGPSSYEQYF

v_call: TRBV12-3/TRBV12-4
j_call: TRBJ2-5
cdr3_length: 11
cdr3_aa: CASRGAETQYF

v_call: TRBV12-3/TRBV12-4
j_call: TRBJ2-2
cdr3_length: 16
cdr3_aa: CASTYGLGRHTGELFF

v_call: TRBV6-2/TRBV6-3
j_call: TRBJ2-5
cdr3_length: 13
cdr3_aa: CASKYAGVETQYF

v_call: TRBV28
j_call: TRBJ2-7
cdr3_length: 13
cdr3_aa: CASRPSSSYEQYF

v_call: TRBV20-1
j_call: TRBJ1-2
cdr3_length: 13
cdr3_aa: CSATTDGNYGYTF

v_call: TRBV3-1
j_call: TRBJ1-1
cdr3_length: 16
cdr3_aa: CASSQGVGVMNTEAFF

v_call: TRBV5-8
j_call: TRBJ1-2
cdr3_length: 9
cdr3_aa: CASDYGYTF

v_call: TRBV3-1
j_call: TRBJ2-7
cdr3_length: 13
cdr3_aa: CASSQTGEGEQYF

v_call: TRBV6-1
j_call: TRBJ2-7
cdr3_length: 15
cdr3_aa: CASSTTSGRVYEQYF

v_call: TRBV12-3/TRBV12-4
j_call: TRBJ1-5
cdr3_length: 16
cdr3_aa: CASRSTGTGSAQPQHF

v_call: TRBV28
j_call: TRBJ2-7
cdr3_length: 17
cdr3_aa: CASSSARGTSGNYEQYF

v_call: TRBV10-3
j_call: TRBJ1-1
cdr3_length: 14
cdr3_aa: CAIGAGQGVTEAFF

v_call: TRBV12-3/TRBV12-4
j_call: TRBJ2-7
cdr3_length: 12
cdr3_aa: CASSFGGSEQYF

v_call: TRBV19
j_call: TRBJ2-5
cdr3_length: 15
cdr3_aa: CASSSMDGRGETQYF

v_call: TRBV30
j_call: TRBJ2-7
cdr3_length: 12
cdr3_aa: CAWGQGLSEQYF

v_call: TRBV6-1
j_call: TRBJ2-7
cdr3_length: 13
cdr3_aa: CASRPTGPYEQYF

v_call: TRBV5-5
j_call: TRBJ1-2
cdr3_length: 14
cdr3_aa: CASSSEDWARSYTF

v_call: TRBV7-9
j_call: TRBJ2-7
cdr3_length: 13
cdr3_aa: CASSLVLEHEQYF

v_call: TRBV6-1
j_call: TRBJ2-5
cdr3_length: 15
cdr3_aa: CASREGWLAGSTQYF

v_call: TRBV2
j_call: TRBJ1-1
cdr3_length: 14
cdr3_aa: CASSYRAADTEAFF

v_call: TRBV27
j_call: TRBJ1-1
cdr3_length: 15
cdr3_aa: CASRLVAPLNTEAFF

v_call: TRBV6-5
j_call: TRBJ1-2
cdr3_length: 17
cdr3_aa: CASSYSKQGATNYGYTF

v_call: TRBV25-1
j_call: TRBJ1-2
cdr3_length: 11
cdr3_aa: CASETGLGYTF

v_call: TRBV7-9
j_call: TRBJ2-7
cdr3_length: 16
cdr3_aa: CASSLDEGQGTYEQYF

v_call: TRBV28
j_call: TRBJ1-6
cdr3_length: 15
cdr3_aa: CASSIYSSYNSPLHF

v_call: TRBV12-3/TRBV12-4
j_call: TRBJ1-4
cdr3_length: 15
cdr3_aa: CASSASTGRGEKLFF

v_call: TRBV30
j_call: TRBJ1-4
cdr3_length: 14
cdr3_aa: CAWSGDSNNEKLFF

v_call: TRBV20-1
j_call: TRBJ2-2
cdr3_length: 14
cdr3_aa: CSAREAGNTGELFF

v_call: TRBV20-1
j_call: TRBJ2-7
cdr3_length: 14
cdr3_aa: CSASRSTRNYEQYF

v_call: TRBV12-3/TRBV12-4
j_call: TRBJ2-1
cdr3_length: 14
cdr3_aa: CASRGGREGNEQFF

v_call: TRBV29-1
j_call: TRBJ2-5
cdr3_length: 14
cdr3_aa: CSVEDRRRGETQYF

v_call: TRBV15
j_call: TRBJ1-3
cdr3_length: 14
cdr3_aa: CATSIDKSENTIYF

v_call: TRBV28
j_call: TRBJ2-5
cdr3_length: 15
cdr3_aa: CASRLLGQGKETQYF

v_call: TRBV20-1
j_call: TRBJ2-2
cdr3_length: 15
cdr3_aa: CSARNTARPYGELFF

v_call: TRBV3-1
j_call: TRBJ2-5
cdr3_length: 13
cdr3_aa: CASSQDRRETQYF

v_call: TRBV5-5
j_call: TRBJ1-6
cdr3_length: 18
cdr3_aa: CASSLSEGFSSYNSPLHF

v_call: TRBV12-3/TRBV12-4
j_call: TRBJ1-1
cdr3_length: 13
cdr3_aa: CASSPRGGTEAFF

v_call: TRBV4-1
j_call: TRBJ1-2
cdr3_length: 15
cdr3_aa: CASSRKWTEVYDYTF

v_call: TRBV10-2
j_call: TRBJ2-7
cdr3_length: 13
cdr3_aa: CATTLAGAQEQYF